These 17 T cell receptor beta chains share one sample of origin, sequenced in a study of blood T cell repertoires in COVID-19. Libraries were prepared by immunoSEQ multiplex PCR; TCRdb keeps only in-frame clonotypes and omits some of them. The table lists 250,000 to 300,000 clones, 88% of them singletons, with 10% to 13% in the top ten. Sequences were obtained from peripheral blood. These receptor sequences come from a woman aged 70 to 79 with COVID-19, enrolled during active disease.

As regards this clone: The same CDR3 can be traced to other DNA sequences in this sample. This chain connects TRBV7-3 to TRBJ2-1, with D maybe TRBD2 (5 bases). Trimming pared 1 base from V and 7 bases from J, leaving 5 bases between. The CDR3 totals 12 residues. Germline CDR1 and CDR2: SGHTA and FQGTGA. CDR3 loop: CASSLSGNEQFF. The CDR3 DNA follows: TGTGCCAGCAGCTTAAGCGGGAATGAGCAGTTCTTC. The variable domain in full, with the rest retrieved from reference TRBV7-3 and TRBJ2-1, is GAGVSQTPSNKVTEKGKYVELRCDPISGHTALYWYRQSLGQGPEFLIYFQGTGAADDSGLPNDRFFAVRPEGSVSTLKIQRTERGDSAVYLCASSLSGNEQFFGPGTRLTVL.

The chain is built from TRBV6-1 and TRBJ1-1; 10 nucleotides line up with TRBD1. Germline CDR1 is MNHNS and CDR2 is SASEGT. The V gene end was trimmed by 4 bases and the J gene end by 1 base; junction bases not matched to a gene: 3. The CDR3 is 15 amino acids. This chain's CDR3 is CASSGQGARNTEAFF. For the CDR3, the DNA is TGTGCCAGCAGTGGACAGGGGGCTCGGAACACTGAAGCTTTCTTT.

V and J are TRBV6-5 and TRBJ1-3, with a possible D match to TRBD1 (5 bases). This CDR3 is built from 14 residues. Per the germline V gene, CDR1 is MNHEY and CDR2 is SVGAGI. V was pared by 3 bases and J by 1 base, with 7 bases between. In DNA, the CDR3 is TGTGCCAGCAGTTATGGGGCGTCTGGAAACACCATATATTTT. It encodes CASSYGASGNTIYF.

V is TRBV13 and J is TRBJ1-1; perhaps TRBD1 as D (6 bases). Looked up from germline, CDR1 is PRHDT and CDR2 is FYEKMQ (reference sequence). V was clipped by 4 bases and J by 0 bases, with 12 bases between them. The CDR3 has 15 residues. The CDR3 is CASSSPGVVNTEAFF. The DNA of the CDR3 is TGTGCCAGCAGCTCCCCAGGGGTAGTGAACACTGAAGCTTTCTTT.

The rearrangement uses TRBV15 and TRBJ2-2; weak D call: TRBD1 (6 bases). Looked up from germline, CDR1 is LNHNV and CDR2 is YYDKDF (reference sequence). CDR3 length: 15 amino acids. Deletions cut 0 bases from V and 5 bases from J, with 10 bases between. The CDR3 spells CATSRDGQGTGELFF. CDR3 in DNA: TGTGCCACCAGCAGAGATGGCCAGGGGACCGGGGAGCTGTTTTTT.

The chain employs TRBV18 and TRBJ1-1; TRBD1 agrees at 7 bases. CDR1 and CDR2 from the germline V gene are KGHSH and LQKENI. The CDR3 covers 13 residues. The trim removed 4 bases at V and 6 bases at J, leaving 5 bases unmatched. The CDR3 loop is CASSRDRAPEAFF. The CDR3 bases are TGTGCCAGCTCACGAGACAGGGCCCCTGAAGCTTTCTTT.

The chain is built from TRBV5-6 and TRBJ2-7; 7 bases line up with TRBD1. CDR1 is SGHDT, CDR2 YYEEEE, per germline. This CDR3 contains 14 residues. Trimming took 4 bases from V and 3 from J; bases not matched to a gene: 7. CDR3 nucleotides: TGTGCCAGCAGCCGAATCGACAGGGACTACGAGCAGTACTTC. It codes for CASSRIDRDYEQYF.

For the CDR3, the DNA is TGCGCCAGCAGCCAAGATCCGGGATCATATGGCTACACCTTC. Translated: CASSQDPGSYGYTF. The chain joins TRBV4-3 to TRBJ1-2, with D hard to call. Trimming removed 0 bases at V and 5 bases at J, with 10 bases between. Germline assignment: CDR1 LGHNA and CDR2 YSLEER. The CDR3 loop spans 14 amino acids.

The chain links TRBV29-1 to TRBJ2-7; TRBD1 matches 8 bases. CDR1 and CDR2 from the germline V gene are SQVTM and ANQGSEA. The CDR3 covers 12 residues. DNA for the CDR3: TGCACAGCGACAGGGGTCAATTACGAGCAGTACTTC. It translates to CTATGVNYEQYF.

The chain recombines TRBV14 with TRBJ2-1; the match to TRBD2 covers 10 bases. From germline, CDR1 is SGHDN and CDR2 FVKESK. This CDR3 contains 16 residues. The trim removed 3 bases at V and 8 bases at J, leaving 10 bases unmatched. The CDR3 DNA reads TGTGCCAGCAGCCATCTACTAGCGGGATCTCTGGATGAGCAGTTCTTC. This codes for CASSHLLAGSLDEQFF.

CDR3 sequence: CASSLGDTNRAYGYTF. The CDR3 nucleotides read TGCGCCAGCAGCTTGGGAGATACCAACAGGGCCTATGGCTACACCTTC. The V gene is TRBV5-1, the J gene TRBJ1-2, with D perhaps matching TRBD1 (6 bases). This CDR3 has 16 amino acids. V was cut by 0 bases and J by 4 bases, with 16 bases left in between. Germline V gene lookup returns CDR1 SGHRS and CDR2 YFSETQ.

The chain joins TRBV10-3 to TRBJ2-7; TRBD1 aligns across 10 bases. V trimming: 4 bases; J trimming: 6 bases; junction bases outside the gene matches: 9. Looked up from germline, CDR1 is ENHRY and CDR2 is SYGVKD. The CDR3 has 15 amino acids. The CDR3 spells CAISGQTGGSGEQYF. DNA for the CDR3: TGTGCCATCAGTGGCCAGACAGGGGGCAGCGGCGAGCAGTACTTC.

Here the CDR3 reads CASSTQGNGNQPQHF. The CDR3 DNA is TGTGCCAGTAGTACGCAGGGAAATGGCAATCAGCCCCAGCATTTT. The chain joins TRBV19 to TRBJ1-5; possible D gene TRBD1, 5 bases. CDR3 length equals 15 residues. The germline V gene has CDR1 LNHDA and CDR2 SQIVND (reference sequence). The V end lost 4 bases, the J end lost 2 bases, and 12 bases lay between the germline ends.

As regards this clone: This specimen includes other DNA sequences encoding the same CDR3. V is TRBV10-3 and J is TRBJ1-5; 7 bases match TRBD1. Germline CDR1 is ENHRY and CDR2 is SYGVKD. V lost 8 bases and J lost 4; bases outside the gene matches: 2. The CDR3 runs 12 residues. CDR3 protein: CAISGGNQPQHF. CDR3 in DNA: TGTGCCATCTCAGGGGGTAATCAGCCCCAGCATTTT.

V usage is TRBV5-6 and J usage is TRBJ1-6; tentatively, D is TRBD1 (5 bases). The germline V gene has CDR1 SGHDT and CDR2 YYEEEE. Trimming stripped 0 bases from V and 1 base from J, with 8 bases between. This CDR3 is 16 amino acids long. The CDR3: CASSLEGRSYNSPLHF. CDR3 bases: TGTGCCAGCAGCTTGGAGGGGCGGTCCTATAATTCACCCCTCCACTTT.

The gene calls are TRBV9 and TRBJ2-5; D may be TRBD2 (5 bases). The CDR3 spans 17 residues. V was shortened by 0 bases and J by 2 bases, with 17 bases between the two germline ends. From germline, CDR1 is SGDLS and CDR2 YYNGEE. The CDR3 sequence: CASSVGIVGKIQETQYF. CDR3 nucleotide sequence: TGTGCCAGCAGCGTAGGTATCGTCGGGAAAATACAAGAGACCCAGTACTTC. Full variable domain (outside the CDR3, taken from reference TRBV9 and TRBJ2-5): DSGVTQTPKHLITATGQRVTLRCSPRSGDLSVYWYQQSLDQGLQFLIQYYNGEERAKGNILERFSAQQFPDLHSELNLSSLELGDSALYFCASSVGIVGKIQETQYFGPGTRLLVL.

This CDR3 reads CASSLGARQGAGNEQFF. In DNA, the CDR3 is TGCGCCAGCAGCTTGGGGGCCCGACAGGGGGCTGGGAATGAGCAGTTCTTC. This rearrangement joins TRBV5-1 to TRBJ2-1, with TRBD1 matching over 10 bases. V shed 0 bases and J 7 bases; nucleotides not matched to a gene: 10. The CDR3 covers 17 residues. Germline V lookup: CDR1 SGHRS, CDR2 YFSETQ.